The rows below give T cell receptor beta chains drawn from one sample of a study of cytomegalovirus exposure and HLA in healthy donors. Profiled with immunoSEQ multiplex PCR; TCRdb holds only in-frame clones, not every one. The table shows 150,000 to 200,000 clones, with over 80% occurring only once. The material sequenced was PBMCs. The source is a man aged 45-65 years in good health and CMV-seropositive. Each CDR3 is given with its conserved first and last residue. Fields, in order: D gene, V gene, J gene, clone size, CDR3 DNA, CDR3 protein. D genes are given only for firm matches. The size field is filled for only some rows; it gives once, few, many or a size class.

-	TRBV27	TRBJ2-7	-	TGTGCCAGCAGTTTTCTCGGGAGCTCCTACGAGCAGTACTTC	CASSFLGSSYEQYF
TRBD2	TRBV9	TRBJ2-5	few	TGTGCCAGCAGCGTATTTAGCGGGAGGGTAGGAGAGACCCAGTACTTC	CASSVFSGRVGETQYF
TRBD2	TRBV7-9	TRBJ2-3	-	TGTGCCAGCAGCTTAAAGCGGGGGGGCATAGATACGCAGTATTTT	CASSLKRGGIDTQYF
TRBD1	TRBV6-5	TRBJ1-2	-	TGTGCCAGCAGTCTCGGACAGGGGAATAACTATGGCTACACCTTC	CASSLGQGNNYGYTF
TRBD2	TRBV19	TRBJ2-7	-	TGTGCCAGTAGCCCTAGCGGACTGAGCTCCTACGAGCAGTACTTC	CASSPSGLSSYEQYF
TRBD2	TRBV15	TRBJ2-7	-	TGTGCCACCAGCAGCCCCGGGACTAGCGGGATATACGAGCAGTACTTC	CATSSPGTSGIYEQYF
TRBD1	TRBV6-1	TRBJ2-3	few	TGTGCCAGCAGTTCCTGGGACAGGGCTACAGATACGCAGTATTTT	CASSSWDRATDTQYF
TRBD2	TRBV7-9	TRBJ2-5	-	TGTGCCAGCAGCTTAGTTGGGCTAGCGGGAGAAGGGGGAGGAGAGACCCAGTACTTC	CASSLVGLAGEGGGETQYF
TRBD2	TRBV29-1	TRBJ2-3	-	TGCAGCGAAAGACCTAGCGGGGGGGGAAATACGCAGTATTTT	CSERPSGGGNTQYF
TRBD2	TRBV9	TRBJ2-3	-	TGTGCCAGCAGCGTAGAGGCGGGGGGGCCGGGAGATACGCAGTATTTT	CASSVEAGGPGDTQYF
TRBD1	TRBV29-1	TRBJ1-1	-	TGCAGCGTTAACAGGGGGTTGGGTGAAGCTTTCTTT	CSVNRGLGEAFF
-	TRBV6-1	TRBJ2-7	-	TGTGCCAGCAGTGAAATGAACGAGCAGTACTTC	CASSEMNEQYF
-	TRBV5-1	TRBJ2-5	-	TGCGCCAGCAGCTTTTTGGGGGCTATCCCTGGGTACCAAGAGACCCAGTACTTC	CASSFLGAIPGYQETQYF
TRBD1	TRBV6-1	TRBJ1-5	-	TGTGCCAGCAGTGAAGCGGTGGCAGGGGGCACGTGGAGGCAGCCCCAGCATTTT	CASSEAVAGGTWRQPQHF
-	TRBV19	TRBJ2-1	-	TGTGCCAGTAATAACAATAAGAGGGTTAATGAGCAGTTCTTC	CASNNNKRVNEQFF
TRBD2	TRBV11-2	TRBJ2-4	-	TGTGCCAGCAGCAACCAGAGGGCTAGCGGGGGCAAAAACATTCAGTACTTC	CASSNQRASGGKNIQYF
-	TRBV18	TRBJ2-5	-	TGTGCCAGCTCACCCCCCGGAGGGCGGGAGACCCAGTACTTC	CASSPPGGRETQYF
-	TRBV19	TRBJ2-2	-	TGTGCCAGTAGCATTGGGGCGACGAGAACCGGGGAGCTGTTTTTT	CASSIGATRTGELFF
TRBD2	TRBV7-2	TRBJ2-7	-	TGTGCCAGCAGCATTGGACTAGCGTGGGAGCAGTACTTC	CASSIGLAWEQYF
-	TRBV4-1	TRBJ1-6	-	TGCGCCAGCAGCCAAACCGCCAGCGTTTATAATTCACCCCTCCACTTT	CASSQTASVYNSPLHF
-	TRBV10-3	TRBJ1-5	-	TGTGCCATCAGTGAGTCGGGACTTATGGAAGATCAGCCCCAGCATTTT	CAISESGLMEDQPQHF
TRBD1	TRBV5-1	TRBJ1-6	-	TGCGCCAGCAGCCTACTGACAGGGGGCTATAATTCACCCCTCCACTTT	CASSLLTGGYNSPLHF
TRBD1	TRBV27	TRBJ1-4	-	TGTGCCAGCAGCTCCGGGACAGGGTGGGAAAAACTGTTTTTT	CASSSGTGWEKLFF
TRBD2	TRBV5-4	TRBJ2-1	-	TGTGCCAGCGGAGGGACTAGCGGGAGTTCCTACAATGAGCAGTTCTTC	CASGGTSGSSYNEQFF
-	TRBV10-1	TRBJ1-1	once	TGCGCCAGCAGCAGACCCTCCTCGGCGGGGAACACTGAAGCTTTCTTT	CASSRPSSAGNTEAFF
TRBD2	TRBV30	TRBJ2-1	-	TGTGCCTGGAGTGCCGCAGCGGGACCCTACAATGAGCAGTTCTTC	CAWSAAAGPYNEQFF